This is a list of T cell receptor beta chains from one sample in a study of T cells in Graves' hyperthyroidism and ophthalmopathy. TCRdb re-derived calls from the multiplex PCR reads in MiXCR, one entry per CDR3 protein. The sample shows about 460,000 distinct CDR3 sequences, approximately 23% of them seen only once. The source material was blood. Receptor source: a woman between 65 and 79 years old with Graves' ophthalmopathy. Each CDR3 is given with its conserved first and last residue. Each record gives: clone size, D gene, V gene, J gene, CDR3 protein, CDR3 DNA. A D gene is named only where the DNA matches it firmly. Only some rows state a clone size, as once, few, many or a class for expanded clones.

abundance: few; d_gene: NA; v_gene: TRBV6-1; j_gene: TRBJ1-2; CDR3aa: CASSDPGTKYGYTF; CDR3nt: TGTGCCAGCAGTGATCCCGGGACAAAGTATGGCTACACCTTC
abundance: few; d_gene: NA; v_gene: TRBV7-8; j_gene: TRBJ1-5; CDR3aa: CASSPRGQGNQPQHF; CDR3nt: TGTGCCAGCAGCCCCCGCGGGCAGGGGAATCAGCCCCAGCATTTT
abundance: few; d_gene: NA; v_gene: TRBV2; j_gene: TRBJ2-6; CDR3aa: CASSTDPVGANVLTF; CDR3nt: TGTGCCAGCAGTACTGACCCAGTTGGGGCCAACGTCCTGACTTTC
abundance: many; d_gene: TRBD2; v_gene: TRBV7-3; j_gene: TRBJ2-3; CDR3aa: CASSLYPSGVTDTQYF; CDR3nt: TGTGCCAGCAGCTTATACCCTAGCGGGGTCACAGATACGCAGTATTTT
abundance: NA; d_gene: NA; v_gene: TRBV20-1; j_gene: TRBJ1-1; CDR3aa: CSARSIMNTEAFF; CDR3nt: TGCAGTGCTAGATCAATCATGAACACTGAAGCTTTCTTT
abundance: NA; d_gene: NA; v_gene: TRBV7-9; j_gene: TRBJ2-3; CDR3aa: CASSLGMSTDTQYF; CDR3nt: TGTGCCAGCAGCTTGGGGATGAGCACAGATACGCAGTATTTT
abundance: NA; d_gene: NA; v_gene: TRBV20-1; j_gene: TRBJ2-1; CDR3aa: CSATSRRGGMRYEQFF; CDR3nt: TGCAGTGCTACTAGCAGACGGGGAGGCATGAGGTATGAGCAGTTCTTC
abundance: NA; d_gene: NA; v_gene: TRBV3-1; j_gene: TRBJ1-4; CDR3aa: CASSQDRGVGEKLFF; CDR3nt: TGTGCCAGCAGCCAAGATCGAGGGGTAGGCGAAAAACTGTTTTTT
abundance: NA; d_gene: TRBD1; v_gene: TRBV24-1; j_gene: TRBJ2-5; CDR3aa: CATSHCPPEQGGRGSDETQYF; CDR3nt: TGTGCCACCAGCCACTGCCCACCTGAACAGGGGGGAAGGGGAAGTGACGAGACCCAGTACTTC
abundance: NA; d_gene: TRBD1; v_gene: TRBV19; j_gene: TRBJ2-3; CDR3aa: CASRNRGRADTQYF; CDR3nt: TGTGCCAGTAGGAACAGGGGGCGCGCAGATACGCAGTATTTT
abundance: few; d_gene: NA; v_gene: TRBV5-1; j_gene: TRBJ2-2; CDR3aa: CASRAEPNTGELFF; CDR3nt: TGCGCCAGCAGGGCGGAGCCGAACACCGGGGAGCTGTTTTTT